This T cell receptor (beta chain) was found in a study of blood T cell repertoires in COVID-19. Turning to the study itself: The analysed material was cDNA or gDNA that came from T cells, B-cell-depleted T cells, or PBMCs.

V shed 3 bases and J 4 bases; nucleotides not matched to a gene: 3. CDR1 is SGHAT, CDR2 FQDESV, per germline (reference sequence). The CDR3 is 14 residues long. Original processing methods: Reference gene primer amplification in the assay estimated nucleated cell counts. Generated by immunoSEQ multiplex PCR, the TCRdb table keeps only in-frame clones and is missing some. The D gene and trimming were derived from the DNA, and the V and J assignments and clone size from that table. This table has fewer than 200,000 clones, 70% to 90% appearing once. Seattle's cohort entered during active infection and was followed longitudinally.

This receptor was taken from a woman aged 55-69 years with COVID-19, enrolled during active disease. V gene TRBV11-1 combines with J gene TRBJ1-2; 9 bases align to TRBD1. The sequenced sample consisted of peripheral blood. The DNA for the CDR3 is TGTGCCAGCAGCTTTCGACAGGGGGGCTATGGCTACACCTTC. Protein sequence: CASSFRQGGYGYTF.